This T cell receptor (beta chain) was profiled in a study of T cells in tumors after PD-1 blockade. The assay was immunoSEQ multiplex PCR, and TCRdb's table has in-frame clones only and misses some. The sample yields over 60,000 clones, 74% seen once. General study points: Peripheral recruitment is suggested, as some novel exhausted tumor clones were in pre-treatment blood.

The CDR3 is 15 amino acids. Germline V lookup: CDR1 MNHEY, CDR2 SVGAGI. V lost 1 base to trimming and J lost 1 base, with 11 bases between them. This clone was recorded a few times. Its antigen is still unknown. This chain joins TRBV6-5 and TRBJ2-7; D possibly corresponds to TRBD1 (5 bases). The TCR was taken from a human donor with basal cell carcinoma. Sequenced here: PBMCs, sampled after anti-PD-1 treatment. CDR3 loop: CASSYWSGKSYEQYF. The CDR3 nucleotides read TGTGCCAGCAGTTACTGGTCAGGGAAGTCCTACGAGCAGTACTTC.